The 21 T cell receptor beta chains below come from one sample, sequenced in a study of T cells expressing NK-cell markers. Following a re-call of the 5' RACE reads, TCRdb has one entry per CDR3 protein and lacks DNA. This sample's table has around 3,500 distinct CDR3 sequences. Sequencing was carried out using blood T cells: a sorted CD56 or NKG2C T cell subset, CD4+ or CD8+ T cells, or bulk PBMC T cells (not recorded which). The receptor set was obtained from a man aged 18-69 years in good health.

The rearrangement uses TRBV20-1 and TRBJ2-7; the TRBD1 assignment by TCRdb is unverifiable without DNA. CDR3 length equals 11 residues. Germline CDR1 DFQATT, CDR2 SNEGSKA (reference sequence). The CDR3 region is CSARQDYEQYF.

The V and J genes are TRBV29-1 and TRBJ2-3; checking the TCRdb D call of TRBD1 is not possible without DNA. In germline, CDR1 is SQVTM, CDR2 ANQGSEA. The CDR3 contains 14 residues. The CDR3 reads CSVRTGGGTDTQYF.

This rearrangement joins TRBV7-9 to TRBJ2-3; TCRdb picks TRBD2, but there is no DNA to check that call. The germline gives CDR1 SEHNR, CDR2 FQNEAQ (reference sequence). This CDR3 region has 15 residues. The CDR3 here is CASSSTSGGTDTQYF.

The chain is built from TRBV30 and TRBJ2-2; without DNA, the TCRdb call of TRBD2 cannot be checked. CDR1 is GTSNPN and CDR2 is SVGIG in the germline V gene (reference sequence). The CDR3 is made up of 14 amino acids. CDR3 region: CAWRGRTNTGELFF.

V usage is TRBV5-4 and J usage is TRBJ2-7; the TCRdb call, TRBD1, lacks DNA for checking. Germline assignment: CDR1 SGHNT and CDR2 YYREEE (reference sequence). The CDR3 sequence is 12 residues long. The CDR3 loop is CASSKQGYEQYF. The full variable domain, in which reference TRBV5-4 and TRBJ2-7 provide the parts outside the CDR3, is ETGVTQSPTHLIKTRGQQVTLRCSSQSGHNTVSWYQQALGQGPQFIFQYYREEENGRGNFPPRFSGLQFPNYSSELNVNALELDDSALYLCASSKQGYEQYFGPGTRLTVT.

The chain combines TRBV12-3 or TRBV12-4 with TRBJ1-1. The CDR3 runs to 12 residues. The CDR3 loop reads CASSFWGTEAFF.

The V and J genes are TRBV24-1 and TRBJ2-3; TCRdb's D call, TRBD2, is unchecked because there is no DNA. CDR1 is KGHDR and CDR2 is SFDVKD in the germline V gene. The CDR3 is 16 amino acids. The CDR3 protein is CATSDATSGPQDTQYF.

The chain has TRBV28 and TRBJ2-7; as DNA is missing, the TRBD1 call by TCRdb cannot be tested. This CDR3 has 15 amino acids. Per germline, CDR1 MDHEN and CDR2 SYDVKM. The chain's CDR3 is CASRNPRGQSHEQYF. Combining the CDR3 with reference TRBV28 and TRBJ2-7 gives the whole variable domain DVKVTQSSRYLVKRTGEKVFLECVQDMDHENMFWYRQDPGLGLRLIYFSYDVKMKEKGDIPEGYSVSREKKERFSLILESASTNQTSMYLCASRNPRGQSHEQYFGPGTRLTVT.

This chain uses TRBV10-3 with TRBJ2-7; the D call of TRBD2 rests on TCRdb alone, since no DNA is present to check it. Germline V gene data show CDR1 as ENHRY and CDR2 as SYGVKD. This CDR3 is 16 amino acids long. The CDR3 reads CAISEPGASGSYEQYF.

The chain uses TRBV7-2 and TRBJ2-2; the D call of TRBD2 rests on TCRdb alone, since no DNA is present to check it. The CDR3 consists of 15 residues. Germline loops: CDR1 SGHTA, CDR2 FQGNSA. The CDR3: CASSSLAGATGELFF.

The rearrangement joins TRBV4-3 to TRBJ2-1. This CDR3 has 16 amino acids. The germline V gene has CDR1 LGHNA and CDR2 YSLEER. The CDR3 reads CASSQEAESSYNEQFF.

The chain recombines TRBV5-1 with TRBJ2-3; TCRdb names TRBD2, which stays unverified in the absence of DNA. CDR1 and CDR2 from the germline V gene are SGHRS and YFSETQ. This CDR3 has 15 residues. The chain's CDR3 is CASRWTSGSGDTQYF. Together with reference TRBV5-1 and TRBJ2-3, the CDR3 gives the full variable domain: KAGVTQTPRYLIKTRGQQVTLSCSPISGHRSVSWYQQTPGQGLQFLFEYFSETQRNKGNFPGRFSGRQFSNSRSEMNVSTLELGDSALYLCASRWTSGSGDTQYFGPGTRLTVL.

The chain employs TRBV9 and TRBJ1-1; the TCRdb D gene call, TRBD1, has no DNA to confirm it. CDR1 and CDR2 from the germline V gene are SGDLS and YYNGEE. The CDR3 runs 15 residues. The CDR3: CASSPWTGPNTEAFF.

This chain uses TRBV19 with TRBJ2-3; TCRdb's D gene call, TRBD1, goes unchecked for lack of DNA. The CDR3 contains 15 residues. Per the germline V gene, CDR1 is LNHDA and CDR2 is SQIVND (reference sequence). CDR3 residues: CASSVKDTSTDTQYF.

The V call is TRBV6-1, the J call TRBJ2-1; there is no DNA to check the TCRdb D call of TRBD2. This CDR3 is 15 amino acids long. CDR1 and CDR2 (germline): MNHNS, SASEGT. The CDR3 loop reads CASRHTSGSYNEQFF.

The CDR3 region is CASSLQDMNTEAFF. J is TRBJ1-1 and V is TRBV5-1; TCRdb's D call of TRBD1 is untestable without DNA. The germline CDR1 and CDR2 sequences are SGHRS and YFSETQ. The CDR3 totals 14 residues.

This chain uses TRBV29-1 with TRBJ2-5; TCRdb proposes TRBD1, but this gene call is untestable without DNA. The germline V gene has CDR1 SQVTM and CDR2 ANQGSEA. CDR3 length: 13 residues. CDR3 residues: CSAVQGARETQYF.

The chain recombines TRBV3-1 with TRBJ2-7; TCRdb names TRBD2, which stays unverified in the absence of DNA. Germline V gene sequence: CDR1 LGHDT, CDR2 YNNKEL (reference sequence). This CDR3 region has 16 residues. This chain's CDR3 is CASSRRSLAGGYEQYF.

The V gene is TRBV14, the J gene TRBJ1-2. CDR1 is SGHDN, CDR2 FVKESK, per germline. The CDR3 consists of 13 residues. The chain's CDR3 is CASSQDIVGGYTF.

This chain links TRBV10-3 with TRBJ2-1; checking the TCRdb D call of TRBD2 is not possible without DNA. CDR3 length equals 20 residues. Per the germline V gene, CDR1 is ENHRY and CDR2 is SYGVKD. The CDR3 loop is CAISDPGGLAGPRSYNEQFF.

The rearrangement joins TRBV11-1 to TRBJ2-7; there is no DNA to check the TCRdb D call of TRBD1. CDR3 length equals 18 residues. Germline V lookup: CDR1 SGHAT, CDR2 FQDESV (reference sequence). The CDR3 spells CASSLGAGGTSKLGEQYF.